Listed here is a single T cell receptor beta chain. It lacks a known antigen. Within one base of it there is no much larger clone, and no base qualities were kept. These data are taken from a study of T cell changes during pregnancy in multiple sclerosis (dated by TCRdb to the late 2010s). The study in broad terms: The study looked at changes in the T cell repertoire across pregnancy in women with multiple sclerosis.

From its cysteine to its phenylalanine, the CDR3 spans 14 amino acids. Just CDR3 DNA is preserved here, 42 bases in frame from base 1. V trim: 7 bases; J trim: 5 bases; unmatched bases: 7. In the germline V gene, CDR1 corresponds to LGHNA and CDR2 to YNFKEQ. The library came from the immunoSEQ multiplex PCR assay. TCRdb re-hosts the immuneACCESS table, in-frame sequences only. Its copies lack some clones; in the studies checked, an unresolved V gene accounts for under half of them, and the cause for the rest is not known. The sample table records roughly 20,000 clones; around nine tenths of these occur just once. The ten largest clones capture 6% to 8.5% of the sample.

This receptor chain uses TRBV4-2 and TRBJ2-1, and 8 bases in between align with TRBD2. The sample here was CD8+ T cells from peripheral blood mononuclear cells, taken in the first trimester of pregnancy. This receptor was obtained from a female donor with multiple sclerosis, enrolled in a pregnancy study. The CDR3 has the sequence CASTTSGLNNEQFF. Here is the DNA: TGTGCCAGCACCACTAGCGGCCTCAACAATGAGCAGTTCTTC.